This passage covers 14 T cell receptor beta chains from one sample sequenced in a study of blood T cells in healthy people across ages. A sample-barcoded 5' primer and a J-beta primer mix were used in a second PCR of about 6 to 12 cycles. TCRdb recomputed calls from the 5' RACE reads with MiXCR, one row per CDR3 protein. The data hold 700,000 to 800,000 distinct CDR3 sequences, with roughly two fifths observed a single time. Sequencing was performed on blood. These receptors were taken from a woman aged 60-70 years in good health.

The V call is TRBV28, the J call TRBJ2-5; maybe TRBD2 (5 bases). This CDR3 is built from 11 residues. Trimming took off 11 bases at V and 4 bases at J, with 11 bases between the two ends. Per the germline V gene, CDR1 is MDHEN and CDR2 is SYDVKM. The CDR3 bases are TGTGCCCATGGACTCCGAGAGACCCAGTACTTC. This translates into CAHGLRETQYF.

On this clonotype itself: A single base separates this from a much larger clone, so it may be a read error. V and J are TRBV10-3 and TRBJ2-5; D is perhaps TRBD1 (5 bases). The J call may be faulty, since TRBJ2-7 better matches the DNA end. Germline-derived CDR1 and CDR2 are ENHRY and SYGVKD. This CDR3 spans 15 amino acids. CDR3 in amino acids: CAISDQGSGSYEQYF. CDR3 sequence (DNA): TGTGCCATCAGTGATCAGGGATCAGGCTCCTACGAGCAGTACTTC.

This chain connects TRBV28 to TRBJ1-1, with a possible D match to TRBD1 (6 bases). The CDR3 extends over 15 amino acids. The ends were cut back, 6 bases at V and 1 base at J, with 15 bases in the middle. Looked up from germline, CDR1 is MDHEN and CDR2 is SYDVKM. CDR3 bases: TGTGCCAGCAGCCTGGGGGCGCTAGGGAACACTGAAGCTTTCTTT. Encoded protein: CASSLGALGNTEAFF.

There are many counts of this clonotype. The V call is TRBV10-3, the J call TRBJ2-5; 7 bases line up with TRBD1. V was pared by 8 bases and J by 5 bases, with 5 bases of the junction left unmatched. CDR3 length: 12 residues. Germline values: CDR1 ENHRY, CDR2 SYGVKD. The CDR3 loop is CAIADRDETQYF. The CDR3 DNA reads as TGTGCCATCGCAGACAGGGACGAGACCCAGTACTTC.

The V gene is TRBV10-1, the J gene TRBJ2-3, with D possibly matching TRBD2 (7 bases). Germline V gene sequence: CDR1 WNHNN, CDR2 SYGVQD (reference sequence). V shed 7 bases and J shed 3 bases, with 11 bases lying between them. This CDR3 is built from 13 residues. DNA for the CDR3: TGCGCCAGCACGGGGGGCGATACAGATACGCAGTATTTT. Its translation: CASTGGDTDTQYF.

The chain carries TRBV20-1 and TRBJ2-7; no definite D call. Trimming removed 4 bases from V and 3 bases from J, with 7 bases in between. This CDR3 comprises 11 residues. Looked up from germline, CDR1 is DFQATT and CDR2 is SNEGSKA (reference sequence). The DNA for the CDR3 is TGCAGTGCTAAACCCAGCTACGAGCAGTACTTC. This gives the protein CSAKPSYEQYF.

This CDR3 is CASSPLQTAGKETQYF. DNA of the CDR3: TGTGCCAGCTCACCACTTCAAACTGCGGGTAAAGAGACCCAGTACTTC. The genes are TRBV18 and TRBJ2-5; a weak D match, TRBD2 (5 bases). Germline V lookup: CDR1 KGHSH, CDR2 LQKENI. This CDR3 is built from 16 residues. V lost 1 base, J lost 3 bases, and 15 bases lay in between.

In its sample, this clonotype was seen a few times. The chain joins TRBV2 to TRBJ2-3; 12 bases match TRBD1. Germline trimming cut 6 bases from V and 3 bases from J; bases unmatched to any gene: 7. There are 16 residues in the CDR3. Germline V gives CDR1 SNHLY, CDR2 FYNNEI. The CDR3 sequence is CASRRGQGARTDTQYF. CDR3 bases: TGTGCCAGCAGGAGGGGACAGGGGGCGAGAACAGATACGCAGTATTTT.

This sequence joins TRBV10-3 and TRBJ1-5, with D possibly matching TRBD1 (6 bases). Germline CDR1 is ENHRY and CDR2 is SYGVKD. The CDR3 totals 13 residues. Trimming shortened V by 6 bases and J by 3 bases, and 9 bases separated the two germline ends. Written as DNA, the CDR3 is TGTGCCATCAGCACAGGGTCCAATCAGCCCCAGCATTTT. Translation gives CAISTGSNQPQHF.

About this clonotype: A much more abundant neighbour one base away suggests this may be a read error. The chain employs TRBV29-1 and TRBJ2-5; the D gene is possibly TRBD2 (5 bases). Trimming pared 8 bases from V and 11 bases from J, leaving 21 bases between. This CDR3 spans 12 amino acids. In germline, CDR1 is SQVTM, CDR2 ANQGSEA. CDR3 amino acids: CSTASAVNEQYF. CDR3 in DNA: TGCAGCACTGCTTCAGCGGTTAATGAGCAGTACTTC.

This clonotype has more than one count but fewer than ten. The chain recombines TRBV5-1 with TRBJ2-3, with TRBD2 identical over 13 bases. Germline-derived CDR1 and CDR2 are SGHRS and YFSETQ. Trimming took 4 bases from V and 2 from J; bases not matched to a gene: 13. The CDR3 contains 19 residues. CDR3 coding DNA: TGCGCCAGCAGCCCTTGGACTAGCGGGGGAGTTAAGAACACAGATACGCAGTATTTT. Translated: CASSPWTSGGVKNTDTQYF. The full variable domain, rest sourced from reference TRBV5-1 and TRBJ2-3, is KAGVTQTPRYLIKTRGQQVTLSCSPISGHRSVSWYQQTPGQGLQFLFEYFSETQRNKGNFPGRFSGRQFSNSRSEMNVSTLELGDSALYLCASSPWTSGGVKNTDTQYFGPGTRLTVL.

The chain employs TRBV28 and TRBJ2-7; D perhaps matches TRBD2 (6 bases). V gave up 2 bases and J gave up 4 bases, with 12 bases separating them. This CDR3 spans 14 amino acids. Germline assignment: CDR1 MDHEN and CDR2 SYDVKM. CDR3 in amino acids: CASSLLRAGYEQYF. In DNA, the CDR3 is TGTGCCAGCAGTTTACTCCGGGCGGGGTACGAGCAGTACTTC.

The chain carries TRBV7-2 and TRBJ1-2; no definite D call. V was pared by 0 bases and J by 3 bases, with 8 bases between. The V gene's germline CDR1 is SGHTA and CDR2 FQGNSA. The CDR3 runs 14 residues. CDR3 nucleotide sequence: TGTGCCAGCAGCTTAGCAGGGTACGACTATGGCTACACCTTC. This translates into CASSLAGYDYGYTF.

The CDR3 DNA is TGTGCCAGCAGGGCCCGATCCCAAGAGACCCAGTACTTC. Its protein is CASRARSQETQYF. V gene TRBV12-3 or TRBV12-4 combines with J gene TRBJ2-5; no clear D. Trimming shortened V by 6 bases and J by 1 base, and 9 bases separated the two germline ends. CDR3 size: 13 residues.